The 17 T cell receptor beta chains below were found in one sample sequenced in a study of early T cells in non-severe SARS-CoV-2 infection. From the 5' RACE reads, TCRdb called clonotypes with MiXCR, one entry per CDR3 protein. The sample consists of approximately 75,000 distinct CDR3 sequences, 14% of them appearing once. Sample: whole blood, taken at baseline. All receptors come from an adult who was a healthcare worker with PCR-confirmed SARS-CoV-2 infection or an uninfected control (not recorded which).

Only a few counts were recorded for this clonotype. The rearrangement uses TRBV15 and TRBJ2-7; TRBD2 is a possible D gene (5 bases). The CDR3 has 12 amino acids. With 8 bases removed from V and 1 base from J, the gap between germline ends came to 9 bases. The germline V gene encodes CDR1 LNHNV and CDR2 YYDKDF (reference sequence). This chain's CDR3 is CATADSSYEQYF. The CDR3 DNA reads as TGTGCCACCGCGGACTCGTCCTACGAGCAGTACTTC.

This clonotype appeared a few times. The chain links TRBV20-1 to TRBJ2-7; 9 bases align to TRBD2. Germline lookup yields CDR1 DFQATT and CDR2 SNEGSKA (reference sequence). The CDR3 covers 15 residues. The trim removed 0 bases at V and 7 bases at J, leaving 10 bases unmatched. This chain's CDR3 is CSARDGGLAQGEQYF. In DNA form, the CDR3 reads TGCAGTGCTAGAGATGGGGGACTAGCTCAGGGGGAGCAGTACTTC.

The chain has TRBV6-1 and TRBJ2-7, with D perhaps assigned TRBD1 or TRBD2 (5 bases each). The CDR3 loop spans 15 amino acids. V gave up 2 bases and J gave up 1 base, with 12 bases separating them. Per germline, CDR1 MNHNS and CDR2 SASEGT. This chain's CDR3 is CASSELWGRSYEQYF. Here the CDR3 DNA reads TGTGCCAGCAGTGAACTATGGGGACGATCCTACGAGCAGTACTTC.

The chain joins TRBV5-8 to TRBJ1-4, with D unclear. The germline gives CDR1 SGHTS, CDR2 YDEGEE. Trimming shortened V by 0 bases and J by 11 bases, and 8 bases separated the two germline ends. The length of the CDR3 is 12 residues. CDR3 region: CASSLGRAKLFF. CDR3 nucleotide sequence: TGTGCCAGCAGCTTGGGGCGGGCGAAACTGTTTTTT.

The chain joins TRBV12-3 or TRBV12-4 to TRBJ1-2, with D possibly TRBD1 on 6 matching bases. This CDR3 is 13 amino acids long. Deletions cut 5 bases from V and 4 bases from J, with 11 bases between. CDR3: CASSRQGRYGYTF. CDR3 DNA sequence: TGTGCCAGCAGTCGGCAGGGGCGCTATGGCTACACCTTC.

Written as DNA, the CDR3 is TGCAGTGCTAGGCCCCCCGCGGCCAAAAACATTCAGTACTTC. It translates to CSARPPAAKNIQYF. The V call is TRBV20-1, the J call TRBJ2-4; D is unclear. This CDR3 comprises 14 residues. Trimming stripped 3 bases from V and 1 base from J, with 10 bases between. Looked up from germline, CDR1 is DFQATT and CDR2 is SNEGSKA (reference sequence).

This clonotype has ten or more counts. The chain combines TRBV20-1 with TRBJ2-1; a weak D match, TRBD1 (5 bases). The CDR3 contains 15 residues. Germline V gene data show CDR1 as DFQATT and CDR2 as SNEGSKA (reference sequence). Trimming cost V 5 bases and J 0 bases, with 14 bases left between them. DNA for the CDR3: TGCAGTGCTGACCCTGGGGCGAGCTCCTACAATGAGCAGTTCTTC. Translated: CSADPGASSYNEQFF.

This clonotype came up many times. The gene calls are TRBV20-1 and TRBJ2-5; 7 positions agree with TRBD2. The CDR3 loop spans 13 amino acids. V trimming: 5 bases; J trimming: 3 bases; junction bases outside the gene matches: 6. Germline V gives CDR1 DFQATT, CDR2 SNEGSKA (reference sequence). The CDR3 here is CSAPPAGEETQYF. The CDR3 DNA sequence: TGCAGTGCTCCCCCTGCGGGAGAAGAGACCCAGTACTTC.

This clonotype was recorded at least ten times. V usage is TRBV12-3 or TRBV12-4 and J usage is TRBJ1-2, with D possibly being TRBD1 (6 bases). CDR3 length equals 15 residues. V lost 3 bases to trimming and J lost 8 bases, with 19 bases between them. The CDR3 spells CASSFNRRGLGGYTF. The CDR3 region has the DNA TGTGCCAGCAGTTTTAACCGCAGGGGCCTAGGGGGCTACACCTTC.

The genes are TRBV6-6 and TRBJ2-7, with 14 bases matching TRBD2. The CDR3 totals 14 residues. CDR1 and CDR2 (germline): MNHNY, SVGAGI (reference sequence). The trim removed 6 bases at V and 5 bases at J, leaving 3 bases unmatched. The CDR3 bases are TGTGCCAGCAGGGGACTAGCGGGGGCTGACGAGCAGTACTTC. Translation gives CASRGLAGADEQYF.

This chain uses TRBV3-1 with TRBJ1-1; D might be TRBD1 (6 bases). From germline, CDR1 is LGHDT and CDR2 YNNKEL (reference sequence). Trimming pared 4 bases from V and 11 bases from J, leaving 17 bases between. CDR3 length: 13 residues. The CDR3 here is CASSPAWGHGAFF. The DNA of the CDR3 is TGTGCCAGCAGCCCTGCGTGGGGGCATGGTGCTTTCTTT.

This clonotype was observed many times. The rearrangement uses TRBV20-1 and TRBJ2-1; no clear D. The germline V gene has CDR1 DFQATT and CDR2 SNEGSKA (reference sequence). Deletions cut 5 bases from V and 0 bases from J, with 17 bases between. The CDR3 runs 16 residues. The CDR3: CSASLMTSSSYNEQFF. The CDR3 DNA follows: TGCAGTGCTTCACTAATGACCTCCAGCTCCTACAATGAGCAGTTCTTC.

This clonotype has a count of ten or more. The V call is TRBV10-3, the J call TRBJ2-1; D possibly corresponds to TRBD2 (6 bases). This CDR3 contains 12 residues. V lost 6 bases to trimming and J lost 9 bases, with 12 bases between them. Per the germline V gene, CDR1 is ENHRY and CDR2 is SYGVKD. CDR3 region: CAISYRGGEQFF. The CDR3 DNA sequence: TGTGCCATCAGCTATAGGGGAGGTGAGCAGTTCTTC.

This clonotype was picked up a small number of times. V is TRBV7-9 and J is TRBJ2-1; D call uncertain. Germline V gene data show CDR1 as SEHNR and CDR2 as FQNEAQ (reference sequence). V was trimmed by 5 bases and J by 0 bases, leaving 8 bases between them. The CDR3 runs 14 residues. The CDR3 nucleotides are TGTGCCAGCAGCCCAGTTAGCTCCTACAATGAGCAGTTCTTC. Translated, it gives CASSPVSSYNEQFF. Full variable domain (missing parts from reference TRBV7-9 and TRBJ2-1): DTGVSQNPRHKITKRGQNVTFRCDPISEHNRLYWYRQTLGQGPEFLTYFQNEAQLEKSRLLSDRFSAERPKGSFSTLEIQRTEQGDSAMYLCASSPVSSYNEQFFGPGTRLTVL.

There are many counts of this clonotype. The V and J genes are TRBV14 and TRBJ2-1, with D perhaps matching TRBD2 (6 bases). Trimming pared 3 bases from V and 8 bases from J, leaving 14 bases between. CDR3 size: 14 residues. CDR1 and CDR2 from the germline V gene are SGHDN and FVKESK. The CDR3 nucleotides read TGTGCCAGCAGCCAGGGACTTTCTCACTATGAGCAGTTCTTC. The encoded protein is CASSQGLSHYEQFF.

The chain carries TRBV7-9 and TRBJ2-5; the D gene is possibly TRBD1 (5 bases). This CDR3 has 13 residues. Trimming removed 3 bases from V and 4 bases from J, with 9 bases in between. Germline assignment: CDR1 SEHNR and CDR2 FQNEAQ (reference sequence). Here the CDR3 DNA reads TGTGCCAGCAGCTTTACAACAGGAGAGACCCAGTACTTC. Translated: CASSFTTGETQYF.

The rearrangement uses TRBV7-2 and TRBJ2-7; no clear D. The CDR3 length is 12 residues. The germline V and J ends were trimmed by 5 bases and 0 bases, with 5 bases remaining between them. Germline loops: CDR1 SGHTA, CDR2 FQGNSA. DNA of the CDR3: TGTGCCAGCAGCCATGGCTCCTACGAGCAGTACTTC. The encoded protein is CASSHGSYEQYF.